The rows below give T cell receptor beta chains drawn from one sample of a study of PD-L1 blockade in urothelial cancer. The data were produced by immunoSEQ multiplex PCR, yet TCRdb's version contains in-frame clones alone and is incomplete. The data contain around 130,000 clones, around 84% of them seen just once; the ten biggest clones take up 2.5% to 3.5%. The sequencing used PBMCs, collected around atezolizumab (anti-PD-L1) treatment. All receptors derive from a middle-aged man with urothelial cancer. The CDR3 runs from the conserved cysteine through the conserved F or W. The D gene is left open where the match is weak. Clone size appears in some rows only: once, few, many, or a class for an expanded clone.

j_gene,d_gene,v_gene,abundance,CDR3aa,CDR3nt
TRBJ1-2,TRBD1,TRBV28,-,CASWTGPNYGYTF,TGTGCCAGCTGGACAGGGCCTAACTATGGCTACACCTTC
TRBJ2-1,TRBD2,TRBV6-5,-,CASSYGREGYNEQFF,TGTGCCAGCAGTTACGGCCGGGAGGGGTACAATGAGCAGTTCTTC
TRBJ2-7,TRBD1,TRBV6-1,few,CASEKTGGGIYEQYF,TGTGCCAGCGAAAAAACAGGGGGCGGAATCTACGAGCAGTACTTC
TRBJ2-3,-,TRBV6-1,-,CASSALSDGSSTDTQYF,TGTGCCAGCAGTGCTCTAAGCGACGGCTCTAGCACAGATACGCAGTATTTT
TRBJ2-7,-,TRBV9,-,CASSVLVSYEQYF,TGTGCCAGCAGCGTCCTTGTATCCTACGAGCAGTACTTC
TRBJ2-7,-,TRBV5-5,-,CASSFSSGFSSYEQYF,TGTGCCAGCAGCTTTAGTAGCGGATTCAGCTCCTACGAGCAGTACTTC
TRBJ2-4,-,TRBV6-5,-,CASSSLASNSIQYF,TGTGCCAGCAGTTCTCTGGCATCCAACAGCATTCAGTACTTC
TRBJ2-2,-,TRBV9,-,CASSVVGGGYTGELFF,TGTGCCAGCAGCGTAGTAGGAGGGGGCTACACCGGGGAGCTGTTTTTT
TRBJ2-5,TRBD1,TRBV7-9,-,CASSPITGGSRKTQYF,TGTGCCAGCAGCCCCATTACAGGGGGATCCAGAAAGACCCAGTACTTC
TRBJ2-1,-,TRBV6-4,-,CASSDSPGAPYNEQFF,TGTGCCAGCAGTGACTCACCGGGAGCCCCCTACAATGAGCAGTTCTTC
TRBJ2-1,-,TRBV10-1,-,CASSAGTTSNNEQFF,TGCGCCAGCAGTGCCGGGACAACATCAAACAATGAGCAGTTCTTC
TRBJ2-1,-,TRBV19,-,CASSFEVSYNEQFF,TGTGCCAGTAGTTTTGAGGTGTCTTACAATGAGCAGTTCTTC
TRBJ2-7,TRBD2,TRBV15,-,CATSRSLADSSYEQYF,TGTGCCACCAGCAGATCCCTAGCGGATAGCTCCTACGAGCAGTACTTC
TRBJ1-2,TRBD1,TRBV5-1,-,CASRLPGQGMYGYTF,TGCGCCAGCAGACTCCCGGGACAGGGGATGTATGGCTACACCTTC
TRBJ1-4,TRBD1,TRBV28,-,CASSRSGQVLKKLFF,TGTGCCAGCAGTAGGTCGGGACAGGTACTTAAAAAACTGTTTTTT
TRBJ1-4,TRBD1,TRBV7-9,once,CASSYGQGVPNEKLFF,TGTGCCAGCAGCTACGGACAGGGGGTTCCTAATGAAAAACTGTTTTTT
TRBJ1-4,-,TRBV9,-,CASSVGARREEKLFF,TGTGCCAGCAGCGTAGGTGCACGGAGGGAAGAAAAACTGTTTTTT
TRBJ2-5,TRBD1,TRBV5-1,-,CASSLGTGVLETQYF,TGCGCCAGCAGCTTGGGGACAGGAGTGTTAGAGACCCAGTACTTC
TRBJ2-7,TRBD1,TRBV28,-,CASTPPGQTSEQYF,TGTGCCAGCACACCTCCGGGACAGACATCCGAGCAGTACTTC
TRBJ2-1,-,TRBV27,-,CASSLLADEQFF,TGTGCCAGCAGTTTATTGGCGGATGAGCAGTTCTTC
TRBJ2-2,TRBD1,TRBV7-2,-,CASSDRGRNTGELFF,TGTGCCAGCAGCGACAGGGGGCGAAACACCGGGGAGCTGTTTTTT
TRBJ2-1,TRBD2,TRBV19,once,CASSSGRARNEQFF,TGTGCCAGTAGTAGCGGGAGGGCCAGGAATGAGCAGTTCTTC
TRBJ2-7,TRBD2,TRBV27,once,CASSLTAGGTDEQYF,TGTGCCAGCAGTTTAACGGCGGGAGGGACCGACGAGCAGTACTTC
TRBJ1-1,TRBD1,TRBV29-1,-,CSVGQGGSTEAFF,TGCAGCGTCGGACAGGGTGGGAGCACTGAAGCTTTCTTT
TRBJ2-5,TRBD2,TRBV5-1,-,CASTSRASGGLAQYF,TGCGCCAGCACCTCTAGGGCTAGCGGGGGTCTAGCCCAGTACTTC
TRBJ1-2,TRBD1,TRBV28,-,CASSRARTGGSYGYTF,TGTGCCAGCAGTCGGGCCCGGACAGGGGGCTCCTATGGCTACACCTTC
TRBJ2-1,TRBD2,TRBV5-4,once,CASSLGGGRSNEQFF,TGTGCCAGCAGCTTGGGGGGCGGGAGATCCAATGAGCAGTTCTTC
TRBJ2-1,TRBD2,TRBV11-2,many,CASSHLAGETYNEQFF,TGTGCCAGCAGTCACTTAGCGGGAGAGACCTACAATGAGCAGTTCTTC
TRBJ1-2,TRBD1,TRBV4-1,-,CASSQPTRQGTNYGYTF,TGCGCCAGCAGCCAACCAACCCGACAGGGGACTAACTATGGCTACACCTTC
TRBJ2-5,TRBD2,TRBV5-1,-,CASSFSGRAETQYF,TGCGCCAGCAGCTTTAGCGGGAGGGCCGAGACCCAGTACTTC
TRBJ2-3,TRBD2,TRBV25-1,-,CASSERWREFPTDTQYF,TGTGCCAGCAGTGAACGGTGGCGGGAGTTCCCCACAGATACGCAGTATTTT
TRBJ1-3,-,TRBV19,-,CASRRQNSGNTIYF,TGTGCCAGTAGGCGACAGAACTCTGGAAACACCATATATTTT
TRBJ1-6,-,TRBV6-6,-,CASTPREGRDSPLHF,TGTGCCAGCACCCCCCGGGAAGGGAGGGATTCACCCCTCCACTTT
TRBJ2-1,-,TRBV6-5,-,CASSYSAGPYNEQFF,TGTGCCAGCAGTTACTCAGCGGGCCCCTACAATGAGCAGTTCTTC
TRBJ1-2,TRBD1,TRBV19,-,CASSDNRGGNYGYTF,TGTGCCAGTAGTGACAACAGGGGCGGGAACTATGGCTACACCTTC
TRBJ2-2,-,TRBV5-4,-,CASSLSRGSSGELFF,TGTGCCAGCAGCTTGAGCAGGGGTTCAAGCGGGGAGCTGTTTTTT
TRBJ2-4,TRBD1,TRBV6-1,-,CASRRQGMGNIQYF,TGTGCCAGCAGACGACAGGGGATGGGGAACATTCAGTACTTC
TRBJ2-7,TRBD2,TRBV11-2,-,CASSFPSGRREQYF,TGTGCCAGCAGCTTCCCTAGCGGGAGAAGGGAGCAGTACTTC
TRBJ2-1,TRBD2,TRBV11-2,-,CASSLGGLAAEQFF,TGTGCCAGCAGCTTAGGAGGACTAGCTGCTGAGCAGTTCTTC
TRBJ2-6,-,TRBV27,-,CASSLYGAGANVLTF,TGTGCCAGCAGTTTATACGGTGCTGGGGCCAACGTCCTGACTTTC
TRBJ1-1,TRBD1,TRBV28,-,CASSLGQTGGLYTEAFF,TGTGCCAGCAGTTTAGGTCAGACAGGGGGCTTGTACACTGAAGCTTTCTTT
TRBJ2-3,-,TRBV9,-,CASSVGFSTDTQYF,TGTGCCAGCAGCGTCGGGTTTAGCACAGATACGCAGTATTTT
TRBJ2-7,TRBD1,TRBV18,once,CASSPRDRGPYEQYF,TGTGCCAGCTCACCCCGGGACAGGGGGCCGTACGAGCAGTACTTC
TRBJ2-3,-,TRBV30,-,CAWSFPTGDTQYF,TGTGCCTGGAGTTTCCCGACTGGAGATACGCAGTATTTT
TRBJ1-1,-,TRBV5-5,once,CASSFTRQEAGNTEAFF,TGTGCCAGCAGCTTTACCAGACAGGAGGCCGGGAACACTGAAGCTTTCTTT
TRBJ2-3,TRBD2,TRBV6-1,-,CASAGLATDTQYF,TGTGCCAGCGCAGGACTAGCGACAGATACGCAGTATTTT
TRBJ2-7,-,TRBV9,-,CASSVGSSYEQYF,TGTGCCAGCAGCGTAGGCTCGAGCTACGAGCAGTACTTC
TRBJ1-2,-,TRBV4-1,-,CASTPEGGGYGYTF,TGCGCCAGCACGCCTGAAGGGGGGGGCTATGGCTACACCTTC
TRBJ2-1,-,TRBV4-2,-,CASSQDNNEQFF,TGTGCCAGCAGCCAAGATAACAATGAGCAGTTCTTC
TRBJ2-2,-,TRBV10-3,-,CAISESWWESATGELFF,TGTGCCATCAGTGAGTCTTGGTGGGAGTCGGCCACCGGGGAGCTGTTTTTT